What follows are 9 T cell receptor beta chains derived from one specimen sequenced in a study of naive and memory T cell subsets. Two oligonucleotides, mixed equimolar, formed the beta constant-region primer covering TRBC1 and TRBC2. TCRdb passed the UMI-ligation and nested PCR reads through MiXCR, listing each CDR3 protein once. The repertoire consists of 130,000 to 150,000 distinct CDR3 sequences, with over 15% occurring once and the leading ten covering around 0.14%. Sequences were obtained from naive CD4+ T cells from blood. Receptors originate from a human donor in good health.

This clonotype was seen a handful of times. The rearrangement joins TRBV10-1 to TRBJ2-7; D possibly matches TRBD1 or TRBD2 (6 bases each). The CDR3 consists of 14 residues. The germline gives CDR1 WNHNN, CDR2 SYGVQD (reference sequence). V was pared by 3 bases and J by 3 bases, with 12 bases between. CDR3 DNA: TGCGCCAGCAGTGATTCGGGGGCTGGCTACGAGCAGTACTTC. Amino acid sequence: CASSDSGAGYEQYF.

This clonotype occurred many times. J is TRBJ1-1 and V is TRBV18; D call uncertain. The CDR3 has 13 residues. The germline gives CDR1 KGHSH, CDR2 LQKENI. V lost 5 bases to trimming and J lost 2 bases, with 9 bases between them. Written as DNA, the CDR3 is TGTGCCAGCTCAGAGGAGGTTAACACTGAAGCTTTCTTT. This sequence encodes CASSEEVNTEAFF.

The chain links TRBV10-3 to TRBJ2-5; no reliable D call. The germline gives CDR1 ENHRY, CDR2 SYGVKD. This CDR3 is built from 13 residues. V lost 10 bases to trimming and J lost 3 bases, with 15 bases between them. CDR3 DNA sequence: TGTGCCAGCGCACCATCGGTAGAAGAGACCCAGTACTTC. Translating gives CASAPSVEETQYF.

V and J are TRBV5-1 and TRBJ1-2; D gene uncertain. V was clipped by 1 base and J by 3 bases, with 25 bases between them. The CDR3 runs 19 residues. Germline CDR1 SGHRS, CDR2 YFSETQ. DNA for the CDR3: TGCGCCAGCAGCTTGCGGAGGGCTCAAAAGGGTCTATGGGACTATGGCTACACCTTC. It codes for CASSLRRAQKGLWDYGYTF.

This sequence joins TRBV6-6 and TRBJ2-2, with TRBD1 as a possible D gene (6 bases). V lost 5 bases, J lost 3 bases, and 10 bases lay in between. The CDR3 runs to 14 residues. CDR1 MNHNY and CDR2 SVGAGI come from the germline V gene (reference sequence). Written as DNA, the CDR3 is TGTGCCAGCAGTGGCGGACAGTACACCGGGGAGCTGTTTTTT. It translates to CASSGGQYTGELFF.

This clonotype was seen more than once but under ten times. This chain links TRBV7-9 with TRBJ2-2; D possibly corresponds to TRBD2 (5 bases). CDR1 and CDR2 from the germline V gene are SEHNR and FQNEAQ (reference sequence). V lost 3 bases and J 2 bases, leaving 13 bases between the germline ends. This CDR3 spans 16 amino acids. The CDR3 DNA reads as TGTGCCAGCAGCTTCCCGGCTAGCTTAAACACCGGGGAGCTGTTTTTT. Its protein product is CASSFPASLNTGELFF.

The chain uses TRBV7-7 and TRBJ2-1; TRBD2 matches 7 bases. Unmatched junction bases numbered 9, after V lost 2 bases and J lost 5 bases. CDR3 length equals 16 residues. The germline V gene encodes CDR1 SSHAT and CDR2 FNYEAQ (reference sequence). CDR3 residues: CASSLRVGAGNNEQFF. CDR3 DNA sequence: TGTGCCAGCAGCTTAAGGGTGGGAGCGGGGAACAATGAGCAGTTCTTC.

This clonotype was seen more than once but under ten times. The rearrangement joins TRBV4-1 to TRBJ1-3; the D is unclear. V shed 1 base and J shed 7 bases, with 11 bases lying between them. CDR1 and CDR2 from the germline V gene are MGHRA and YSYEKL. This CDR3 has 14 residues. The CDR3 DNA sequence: TGCGCCAGCAGCCAAGTAACAGCTTTGAACACCATATATTTT. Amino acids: CASSQVTALNTIYF.

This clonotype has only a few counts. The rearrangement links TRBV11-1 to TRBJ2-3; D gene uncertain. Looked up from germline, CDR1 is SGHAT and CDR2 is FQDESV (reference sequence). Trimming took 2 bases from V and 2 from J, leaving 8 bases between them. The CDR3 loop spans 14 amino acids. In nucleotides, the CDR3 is TGTGCCAGCAGCTTACCAGCCACCACAGATACGCAGTATTTT. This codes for CASSLPATTDTQYF. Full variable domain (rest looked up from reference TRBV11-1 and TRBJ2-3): EAEVAQSPRYKITEKSQAVAFWCDPISGHATLYWYRQILGQGPELLVQFQDESVVDDSQLPKDRFSAERLKGVDSTLKIQPAELGDSAMYLCASSLPATTDTQYFGPGTRLTVL.